The clone carrying this T cell receptor (beta chain) appeared a few times. The sample comes from a study of T-cell memory formation after mild COVID-19. TCRdb used MiXCR to reprocess the 5' RACE reads, holding one entry per CDR3 protein. This table has 470,000 or so distinct CDR3 sequences, approximately 19% appearing once. CDR3 size: 14 residues. The junction had 6 bases not matched to a gene; V was cut back by 6 bases and J by 5 bases. CDR1 and CDR2 from the germline V gene are MNHEY and SVGAGI. The specimen was PBMCs or a T cell subset sorted from them (not recorded which). The receptor's source is a man aged 18 to 30 who had mild COVID-19 (a few samples of this study predate the infection). Cell type and time point are not known. The chain employs TRBV6-5 and TRBJ2-2, with TRBD2 matching 7 bases. In DNA, the CDR3 is TGTGCCAGCAGACGGGAGGCCTTGACCGGGGAGCTGTTTTTT. Protein sequence: CASRREALTGELFF.